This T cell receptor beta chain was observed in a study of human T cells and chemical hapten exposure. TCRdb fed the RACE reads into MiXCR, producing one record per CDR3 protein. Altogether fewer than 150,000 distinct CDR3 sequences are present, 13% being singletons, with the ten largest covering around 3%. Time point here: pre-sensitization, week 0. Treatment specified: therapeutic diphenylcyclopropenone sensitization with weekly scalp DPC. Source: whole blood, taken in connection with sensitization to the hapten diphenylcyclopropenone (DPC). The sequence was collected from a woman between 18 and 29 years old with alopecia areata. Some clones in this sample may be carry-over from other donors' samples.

CDR3 protein: CSASRSHMNTEAFF. The DNA of the CDR3 is TGCAGTGCTAGTCGGTCCCACATGAACACTGAAGCTTTCTTT. This chain uses TRBV20-1 with TRBJ1-1, with D uncertain. CDR1 and CDR2 (germline): DFQATT, SNEGSKA (reference sequence). Trimming stripped 3 bases from V and 0 bases from J, with 11 bases between. This CDR3 contains 14 residues.